This T cell receptor beta chain appears in the sequencing data of a study of blood T cells in healthy people across ages. CDR1 is LGHNA and CDR2 is YSLEER in the germline V gene. This CDR3 is 14 amino acids long. With 0 bases removed from V and 1 base from J, the gap between germline ends came to 6 bases. A sample-barcoded 5' primer and a J-beta primer mix were used in a second PCR of roughly 7 to 11 cycles. TCRdb fed the 5' RACE reads into MiXCR, producing one record per CDR3 protein. The repertoire holds 730,000 or so distinct CDR3 sequences, with around 38% as singletons. A note on this clonotype: Just one base apart from a much larger clone, this may be a read error.

This chain links TRBV4-3 with TRBJ1-1; D ambiguous. Material for sequencing was blood. The TCR was taken from a man older than 75 in good health. Here the CDR3 reads CASSQETGNTEAFF. Here the CDR3 DNA reads TGCGCCAGCAGCCAAGAGACGGGGAACACTGAAGCTTTCTTT.